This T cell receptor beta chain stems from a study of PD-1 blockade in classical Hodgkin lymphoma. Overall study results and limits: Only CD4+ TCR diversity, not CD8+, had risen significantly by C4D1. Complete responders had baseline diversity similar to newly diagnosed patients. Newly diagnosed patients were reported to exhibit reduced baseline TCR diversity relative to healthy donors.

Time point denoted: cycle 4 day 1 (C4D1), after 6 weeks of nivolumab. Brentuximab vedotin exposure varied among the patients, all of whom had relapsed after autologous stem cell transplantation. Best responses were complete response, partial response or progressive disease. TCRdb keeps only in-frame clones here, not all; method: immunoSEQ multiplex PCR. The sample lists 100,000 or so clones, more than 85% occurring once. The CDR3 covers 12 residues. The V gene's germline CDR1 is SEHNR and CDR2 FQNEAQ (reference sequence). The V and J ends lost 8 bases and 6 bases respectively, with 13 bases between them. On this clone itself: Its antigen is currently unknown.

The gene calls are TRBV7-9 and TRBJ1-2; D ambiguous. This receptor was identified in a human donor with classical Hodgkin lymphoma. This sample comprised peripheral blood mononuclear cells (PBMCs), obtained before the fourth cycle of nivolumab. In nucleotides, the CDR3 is TGTGCCAGCGGCCGGGGTTACGATGGCTACACCTTC. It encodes CASGRGYDGYTF.